This is a list of T cell receptor beta chains from one sample in a study of cytomegalovirus exposure and HLA in healthy donors. Generated by immunoSEQ multiplex PCR, the TCRdb table keeps only in-frame clones and is missing some. The table records 100,000 to 150,000 clones, around four fifths of them present only once. The sequenced sample consisted of PBMCs. The source of these receptors is a woman aged 40 to 55 in good health and CMV-seronegative. Each CDR3 is given with its conserved first and last residue. D genes are given only for firm matches. Not every row has a clone size; where given, it reads once, few, many or a size class.

clone size	D gene	V gene	CDR3 length	J gene	CDR3 DNA	CDR3 protein
.	.	TRBV10-1	15	TRBJ1-1	TGCGCCAGCCGACCCGGGGCCGGCCTCCGGGGGGAAGCTTTCTTT	CASRPGAGLRGEAFF
.	.	TRBV5-4	15	TRBJ2-3	TGTGCCAGCAGCTTGGGGCAGGGCGGCACAGATACGCAGTATTTT	CASSLGQGGTDTQYF
.	.	TRBV7-9	16	TRBJ2-4	TGTGCCAGCAGCTCCGAGACCCGACTAGCCAAAAACATTCAGTACTTC	CASSSETRLAKNIQYF
many	.	TRBV7-9	14	TRBJ1-2	TGTGCCAGCAGCTTAGGTGGGCAGGGGAATGGCTACACCTTC	CASSLGGQGNGYTF
.	TRBD1	TRBV5-4	16	TRBJ1-4	TGTGCCAGCAGCGTGCCCGGGACAGGGTCTAATGAAAAACTGTTTTTT	CASSVPGTGSNEKLFF
.	.	TRBV4-3	15	TRBJ2-5	TGCGCCAGCAGCCAAGGGTTCCAGTCCCAAGAGACCCAGTACTTC	CASSQGFQSQETQYF
.	TRBD1	TRBV28	16	TRBJ1-5	TGTGCCACCAAGCTCCGAGACAGGGTTTACAATCAGCCCCAGCATTTT	CATKLRDRVYNQPQHF
once	.	TRBV4-2	11	TRBJ2-7	TGTGCCAGCAGCCAAGGACAGCTCTTCAACTTC	CASSQGQLFNF
.	.	TRBV19	15	TRBJ1-2	TGTGCCAGTAGCGTGTCGAACCTGGGGGGCTATGGCTACACCTTC	CASSVSNLGGYGYTF
.	TRBD2	TRBV19	14	TRBJ2-3	TGTGCCAGTAGTATACCTGCGGGGGCAGATACGCAGTATTTT	CASSIPAGADTQYF
.	TRBD1	TRBV5-5	15	TRBJ1-2	TGTGCCAGCAGCTTGACGGGACAGGGGAACTATGGCTACACCTTC	CASSLTGQGNYGYTF
.	TRBD2	TRBV7-6	17	TRBJ2-3	TGTGCCAGCAGCTTACGTACTAGCGGGGGGGCAACAGATACGCAGTATTTT	CASSLRTSGGATDTQYF
.	TRBD1	TRBV27	14	TRBJ1-2	TGTGCCAGCAGTTTAGGGCAGGGGGGCTATGGCTACACCTTC	CASSLGQGGYGYTF
few	TRBD1	TRBV30	12	TRBJ1-2	TGTGCCTGGAGTCAGAACAGGGGGAGCTACACCTTC	CAWSQNRGSYTF
once	TRBD1	TRBV28	15	TRBJ1-1	TGTGCCAGCAGTACTCTCCACAGGGGTGCCACTGAAGCTTTCTTT	CASSTLHRGATEAFF
.	.	TRBV30	10	TRBJ1-1	TGTGCCTGGACTTCAGGCGAAGCTTTCTTT	CAWTSGEAFF
.	.	TRBV5-4	16	TRBJ1-1	TGTGCCAGCAGCTTGGAGGGGGGGCGGATGAACACTGAAGCTTTCTTT	CASSLEGGRMNTEAFF
few	TRBD2	TRBV7-6	18	TRBJ2-7	TGTGCCAGCAGCTACGTCGGGACTAGCGGGGGGTATTCCTACGAGCAGTACTTC	CASSYVGTSGGYSYEQYF
.	TRBD1	TRBV19	16	TRBJ1-5	TGTGCCAGTACCGGAAAAGGGACAGGGGGCGGTCAGCCCCAGCATTTT	CASTGKGTGGGQPQHF
.	.	TRBV29-1	14	TRBJ1-4	TGCAGCGTTACCCAGGGTGCAACTAATGAAAAACTGTTTTTT	CSVTQGATNEKLFF
.	TRBD2	TRBV19	15	TRBJ2-1	TGTGCCAGTAGCGAAGCCGGACTAGGGTACAATGAGCAGTTCTTC	CASSEAGLGYNEQFF
.	.	TRBV6-1	14	TRBJ1-1	TGTGCCAGCAGTGACCCAGGGATCGACACTGAAGCTTTCTTT	CASSDPGIDTEAFF
.	TRBD2	TRBV5-1	16	TRBJ2-3	TGCGCCAGCAGCTTCTCGCGGGGGGCCTCCACAGATACGCAGTATTTT	CASSFSRGASTDTQYF
few	.	TRBV7-9	17	TRBJ1-1	TGTGCCAGCAGCCCGATGGGGGCTCTACGGGGGGACACTGAAGCTTTCTTT	CASSPMGALRGDTEAFF
.	.	TRBV5-1	16	TRBJ1-1	TGCGCCAGCACCCTTGGAACCCAGGGAGGAAACACTGAAGCTTTCTTT	CASTLGTQGGNTEAFF
.	TRBD1	TRBV7-9	15	TRBJ2-7	TGTGCCAGCAGCCGAACCGGGACAGGGGATGACGAGCAGTACTTC	CASSRTGTGDDEQYF
.	.	TRBV4-1	15	TRBJ1-1	TGCGCCAGCAGCCAAGACGGGGGTCGGGACACTGAAGCTTTCTTT	CASSQDGGRDTEAFF
.	.	TRBV28	15	TRBJ1-1	TGTGCCAGCAGTTTTAGCTCGACGAGGGACACTGAAGCTTTCTTT	CASSFSSTRDTEAFF
.	TRBD1	TRBV5-4	17	TRBJ1-1	TGTGCCAGCAGCAGGGGGTTGTTGGAGGGGGCGAACACTGAAGCTTTCTTT	CASSRGLLEGANTEAFF
.	.	TRBV5-6	15	TRBJ2-7	TGTGCCAGCAGCTTGTCGTACGGTCGCTCGGGGGAGCAGTACTTC	CASSLSYGRSGEQYF
.	.	TRBV28	12	TRBJ1-5	TGTGCCAGCAGCCCATCGGGACAGCCCCAGCATTTT	CASSPSGQPQHF
.	.	TRBV2	15	TRBJ1-1	TGTGCCAGCAGGACCCATCAGGGGAGGAACACTGAAGCTTTCTTT	CASRTHQGRNTEAFF
.	.	TRBV19	14	TRBJ1-1	TGTGCCAGTAGATGGGACACACTGAACACTGAAGCTTTCTTT	CASRWDTLNTEAFF
.	TRBD1	TRBV7-6	16	TRBJ1-5	TGTGCCAGCAGCCCAGAGGTCCAGGGGGCTCTTCAGCCCCAGCATTTT	CASSPEVQGALQPQHF
.	TRBD1	TRBV5-6	15	TRBJ2-1	TGTGCCAGCAGCCTGGCGCAGGGGGCTCAGGGTGAGCAGTTCTTC	CASSLAQGAQGEQFF
.	TRBD2	TRBV28	14	TRBJ2-7	TGTGCCAGCACGCGGCAAGCGGGGGGTTACGAGCAGTACTTC	CASTRQAGGYEQYF
.	.	TRBV28	17	TRBJ1-5	TGTGCCAGCAGTTTATCAGGAATAACCGTAGACAATCAGCCCCAGCATTTT	CASSLSGITVDNQPQHF
.	.	TRBV5-4	11	TRBJ1-1	TGTGCCAGCAGCTTTGGACATGAAGCTTTCTTT	CASSFGHEAFF
few	.	TRBV7-9	13	TRBJ1-1	TGTGCCAGCAGCCAGGGCGGGGGAGCCGAAGCTTTCTTT	CASSQGGGAEAFF
once	TRBD2	TRBV6-1	14	TRBJ2-3	TGTGCCAGTTGGACTAGCGGGGCCGCAGATACGCAGTATTTT	CASWTSGAADTQYF
.	.	TRBV27	15	TRBJ1-2	TGTGCCAGCAGTTTAAAGGCCGGAGGGTACTATGGCTACACCTTC	CASSLKAGGYYGYTF
.	.	TRBV18	13	TRBJ1-1	TGTGCCAGCTCACCAGTTGGTACTACTGAAGCTTTCTTT	CASSPVGTTEAFF
.	.	TRBV19	14	TRBJ2-3	TGTGCCAGTAGTATGTTACAGGGCACAGATACGCAGTATTTT	CASSMLQGTDTQYF
.	.	TRBV15	18	TRBJ1-5	TGTGCCACCAGCAGAGATCTACTGACAACAGGAAGCAATCAGCCCCAGCATTTT	CATSRDLLTTGSNQPQHF
once	TRBD1	TRBV19	15	TRBJ1-2	TGTGCCAGTAGTCCCCGGACAGGGGCTAACTATGGCTACACCTTC	CASSPRTGANYGYTF
.	.	TRBV5-4	15	TRBJ1-4	TGTGCCAGCAGCTTGGACAGGGCCCCTAATGAAAAACTGTTTTTT	CASSLDRAPNEKLFF
.	TRBD1	TRBV2	15	TRBJ1-1	TGTGCCAGCAGTGAACCCGGGACAGGGGGCACTGAAGCTTTCTTT	CASSEPGTGGTEAFF
.	TRBD1	TRBV23-1	21	TRBJ2-3	TGCGCCAGCAGTCAATGGGACAGGGACCCTGAGGTAGCGCCGCGCACAGATACGCAGTATTTT	CASSQWDRDPEVAPRTDTQYF
.	TRBD1	TRBV10-3	12	TRBJ2-7	TGTGCCACCACGACAGGGAGTTACGAGCAGTACTTC	CATTTGSYEQYF
few	.	TRBV29-1	15	TRBJ1-2	TGCAGCGTTGACCCAGGGCGCCACCTGAACTATGGCTACACCTTC	CSVDPGRHLNYGYTF